The 7 T cell receptor beta chains below all came from one sample that was sequenced in a study of blood T cell repertoires in COVID-19. The protocol was immunoSEQ multiplex PCR, while the TCRdb copy is restricted to in-frame clones and leaves out a portion. Of some 350,000 clones in the sample, around 90% were seen once. Sequencing used peripheral blood. These TCRs come from a man between 18 and 29 years old with active or convalescent COVID-19.

The sample holds one count of this clone. CDR3 in DNA: TGTGCCAGCAGCCAAGTTATCGGGAGCTATGGCTACACCTTC. As protein: CASSQVIGSYGYTF. This chain links TRBV3-1 (or the pseudogene TRBV3-2) with TRBJ1-2, with D unresolved. V lost 1 base and J lost 4, with 10 bases in between. The CDR3 consists of 14 residues. Germline V gene sequence: CDR1 LGHDT, CDR2 YNNKEL (reference sequence).

V and J are TRBV18 and TRBJ1-5; maybe TRBD1 (5 bases). Trimming removed 3 bases from V and 0 bases from J, with 15 bases in between. This CDR3 region has 17 residues. CDR1 KGHSH and CDR2 LQKENI come from the germline V gene. DNA for the CDR3: TGTGCCAGCTCACCTTCTGGGGGGTCTAATAGCAATCAGCCCCAGCATTTT. Residues: CASSPSGGSNSNQPQHF.

The rearrangement uses TRBV5-4 and TRBJ1-2, with D hard to call. Germline-derived CDR1 and CDR2 are SGHNT and YYREEE (reference sequence). The CDR3 is 13 amino acids. Trimming took off 4 bases at V and 3 bases at J, with 10 bases between the two ends. The CDR3 DNA follows: TGTGCCAGCAGCATCCCCTCCGACTATGGCTACACCTTC. Encoded protein: CASSIPSDYGYTF.

Here the CDR3 DNA reads TGTGCCAGTAGTATTGGCGGGGGGACCTACGAGCAGTACTTC. Its translation is CASSIGGGTYEQYF. The chain is built from TRBV19 and TRBJ2-7, with 8 bases aligning to TRBD2. Germline assignment: CDR1 LNHDA and CDR2 SQIVND (reference sequence). The V and J ends lost 3 bases and 2 bases, in that order; junction bases with no gene match: 3. The CDR3 totals 14 residues.

The V gene is TRBV9, the J gene TRBJ2-2, with 7 bases fitting TRBD2. Germline CDR1 reads SGDLS; CDR2 reads YYNGEE. There are 17 residues in the CDR3. With 2 bases clipped from V and 5 bases from J, the junction kept 12 bases outside the gene matches. The CDR3 nucleotides are TGTGCCAGCAGCGTTCAGCGGGATAACGTGTGGACCGGGGAGCTGTTTTTT. Translation: CASSVQRDNVWTGELFF.

This clone was recorded only once. The V call is TRBV28, the J call TRBJ1-2, with a weak D call TRBD1 (6 bases). There are 14 residues in the CDR3. Trimming pared 3 bases from V and 4 bases from J, leaving 12 bases between. Germline V lookup: CDR1 MDHEN, CDR2 SYDVKM. The CDR3 here is CASSFQEDSYGYTF. CDR3 nucleotide sequence: TGTGCCAGCAGTTTTCAAGAGGACAGCTATGGCTACACCTTC.

This chain links TRBV19 with TRBJ2-2, with 9 positions matching TRBD2. The J segment lost 0 bases and the V segment lost 2 bases, leaving 4 bases of the junction unmatched. Germline V gene lookup returns CDR1 LNHDA and CDR2 SQIVND (reference sequence). This CDR3 region has 17 residues. In DNA form, the CDR3 reads TGTGCCAGTAGTATATTGGCTAGCGGGGCGAACACCGGGGAGCTGTTTTTT. Residues: CASSILASGANTGELFF.